This T cell receptor (beta chain) derives from a study of T cell responses to AZD1222 COVID-19 vaccine. Study results and limitations: Among vaccine-associated CD4 TCRs, coverage spanned spike, with dominance at 160-218 and 743-854. The study sampled repertoires only after the peak T cell response.

Method: immunoSEQ multiplex PCR; TCRdb's copy keeps in-frame clones and lacks some. The sample yields just over 150,000 clones, roughly nine tenths seen once. This clone has more than one count but fewer than ten. Its antigen is still unknown. From germline, CDR1 is SEHNR and CDR2 FQNEAQ (reference sequence). Deletions cut 1 base from V and 9 bases from J, with 13 bases between. This CDR3 comprises 14 residues. This clonotype was obtained from an adult who had recovered from COVID-19. The source material was peripheral blood, sampled after recovery from COVID-19. V gene TRBV7-9 combines with J gene TRBJ2-1; the D call may be TRBD1 or TRBD2 (5 bases each). The CDR3: CASSLEAIGGEQFF. The DNA of the CDR3 is TGTGCCAGCAGCTTAGAAGCGATTGGGGGTGAGCAGTTCTTC.